The following is a T cell receptor beta chain sequence with its context. The antigen this receptor binds is unknown. Within one base of it there is no much larger clone, and no base qualities were kept. TCRbeta CDR3 regions were amplified from genomic DNA by means of the immunoSEQ Assay, a bias-controlled multiplex PCR. Under the source paper's analysis protocol: Nucleated cell counts per sample were estimated from amplification of reference gene primers within the assay. To quantify the absolute abundance of each unique TCRbeta CDR3 rearrangement, sequence reads were collapsed and filtered. Productive Simpson clonality was computed per sample as the square root of Simpson's diversity index over productive rearrangements. TCRdb stores this immuneACCESS table with in-frame sequences only. Part of the clones is absent; in the studies checked, under half of the shortfall reflects unresolved V genes, and no reason is known for the rest. V and J calls and clone size come straight from that table; D and trimming were deduced from the DNA. For this sample there are some 110,000 clones; about 89% appear just once. The ten largest clones capture 4.5% of the sample.

This sample is part of a study of blood T cell repertoires in COVID-19 (dated by TCRdb to the early 2020s). Regarding the research as a whole: Collaborator samples came from the United States, Italy and Spain and covered acute and convalescent phases of COVID-19. The repertoires were released in a freely available public database meant as a resource for research on the immune response to SARS-CoV-2. Where HLA class I and class II types were available, the types were taken from metadata supplied by the sample provider, not from assay-based typing. The samples were drawn from two sources: the first 160 participants of the ongoing ImmuneRACE study, and 1,200 or so subjects contributed by 6 global collaborators. Deeply sampled blood TCRbeta repertoires from subjects exposed to, actively infected with, or recovered from COVID-19 were included in the dataset. The prospective study material was composed of cDNA or gDNA derived from T cells, B-cell-depleted T cells, or PBMCs. A de-identified subject ID, COVID-19 status, age in years and sex were almost always included in the sample metadata. What the research found in general, with its limitations: The amount of clinical and demographic metadata varied by source and participant and was provided uncurated.

Collaborating institutions collected whole blood in K2EDTA tubes following their own protocols. For TCRbeta analysis, collaborators shipped samples in one of three forms: frozen whole blood, isolated PBMCs, or DNA extracted from either of those sample types. This sequence originates from a man in his forties or fifties with acute or convalescent COVID-19. The sequencing sample was made of peripheral blood.

The DNA reads as follows: TGTGCCAGCAGTTGGGGAAGCGGGTTGACCGGGGAGCTGTTTTTT. Its translation reads: CASSWGSGLTGELFF. The rearranged segments are TRBV6-5 and TRBJ2-2, with TRBD2 tentatively as D gene (6 bases match). Based on the germline V gene, the CDR1 and CDR2 sequences are MNHEY and SVGAGI. V loses 4 bases of germline sequence and J loses 5 bases, and the interval between the two ends is 14 bases. The CDR3 holds 15 amino acids from the cysteine to the phenylalanine. Kept here is only the CDR3 DNA, which spans 45 bases and is read in frame from base 1.